This T cell receptor (beta chain) came from a study of early T cells in non-severe SARS-CoV-2 infection. General observations from the study: VDJdb matches were skewed toward anti-spike CD8 T cell responses.

TCRdb reprocessed the 5' RACE reads with MiXCR, giving one entry per CDR3 protein. The sample carries approximately 76,000 distinct CDR3 sequences, 11% recorded once. As concerns this clonotype: Antigen specificity is unknown.

The CDR3 has 15 amino acids. V lost 5 bases, J lost 2 bases, and 7 bases stayed unmatched. Germline V CDR1 and CDR2: SEHNR, FQNEAQ (reference sequence). Sequencing input: whole blood. The sequence was collected from an adult who was a healthcare worker with PCR-confirmed SARS-CoV-2 infection or an uninfected control (not recorded which). The rearrangement links TRBV7-9 to TRBJ2-5; 8 nucleotides match TRBD2. In DNA form, the CDR3 reads TGTGCCAGCAGCCCCAGAGCGGGAGAACAAGAGACCCAGTACTTC. This codes for CASSPRAGEQETQYF.